This TCR beta chain originates from a study of shared clonotypes between healthy human individuals (dated by TCRdb to the early 2020s). For context, the study as a whole: The cohort included a few men and two women between 18 and 49 years of age. For each donor, CD4 naive and CD4 memory were each given three plates, CD8 naive was given two plates, and CD8 memory was given one plate. To estimate repertoire size and how much clonotypes are shared between individuals, the study performed deep sequencing of blood TCR repertoires from about 5 healthy adults. Different laboratories and diverse techniques were used to prepare libraries and sequence TCR repertoires, to increase sequencing depth and limit assay-specific biases. Leukapheresis yielded between about 0.94 and 9 billion PBMCs per donor.

General findings and caveats noted by the study authors: Incomplete sequencing was indicated by rarefaction of sorted-subset datasets, despite the large sequencing depth. Larger estimated clonotype richness was generally found for naive subsets than for memory subsets. Roughly 5.2% of naive CD4, 3% to 3.5% of naive CD8, 2.3% of memory CD4, and less than 0.45% of memory CD8 clonotypes were shared across four donors. Because the study included only a small number of donors, the genetic and exposure-history diversity represented was limited. Higher generation probabilities were observed for clonotypes shared by all four sorted-subset donors than for non-shared clonotypes. Sampling was restricted to blood, and TCR repertoires in tissue are likely to differ from TCR repertoires in blood. Pairwise subsampling indicated that sequencing depth was expected to affect the degree of clonotype sharing among donors.

TCR CDR3 regions were amplified from genomic DNA by multiplex PCR using the deep immunoSEQ assay. Extracted genomic DNA from each cell subset was spread evenly across all wells of several immunoSEQ 96-well plates, with each plate serving as a replicate. Each replicate PCR for sorted subsets received roughly 0.2 ug genomic DNA, equal to tens of thousands of T cell genomes. Purified libraries were quantified with a Qubit 3.0 fluorometer, sized on a Bioanalyzer 2100, and re-quantified with the KAPA Library Quantification kit. Every immunoSEQ 96-well plate was sequenced on a dedicated single-read 150-cycle Illumina NextSeq 550 flow cell. As for the authors' bioinformatics: The immunoSEQ output contained only junctional sequences without quality scores, so filtering could not match that applied to full-length reads. Sequences were annotated with PyIR, a Python wrapper for IgBLAST v1.9, using IMGT germline references to assign V/J genes and CDR3. Reads with weak V/J assignments (E-value above 1e-6), missing CDR3, stop codons, out-of-frame junctions, or ambiguous translated residues were removed. V3J clonotypes were defined as sequences sharing the same inferred V gene, J gene, and CDR3 amino acid sequence. To compute the percentage overlap between repertoires, the number of shared unique clonotypes was divided by the size of the smaller repertoire. Three approaches were used to assess repertoire richness: RTK rarefaction, the Chao1 estimator, and Recon v2.1 estimates of unobserved clonotypes. OLGA was used to compute generation probabilities for all TCRbeta clonotypes that the gDNA method yielded from a handful of donors. Sourced from immuneACCESS, this table was stored by TCRdb with only in-frame sequences that have V and J called. A share of the clones is absent; for the studies checked, an unresolved V gene accounts for under half, and the remainder has no known explanation. V, J and clone size are those of that table, while D and trimming were read from the DNA. The table for this sample lists a few million clones; 95% of them were counted only once. Roughly 0.13% of the sample belongs to the ten largest clones.

Healthy HIV-negative adults with no recently reported acute infections or vaccinations were included as donors. Every donor was a Caucasian adult living in Nashville, Tennessee, USA. CD4+ T cells were enriched through magnetic negative selection, after which naive cells were positively selected on CD45RA and the remaining negative fraction served as the memory subset. Blood was obtained by leukapheresis, after which PBMCs were separated by Ficoll-Histopaque density gradient centrifugation and cryopreserved in liquid nitrogen vapor phase. Purity and quantity of every magnetically sorted T cell population were checked by analytical flow cytometry. Each sorted fraction had its genomic DNA isolated and then quantified by UV absorbance on a Nanodrop 2000c. On this clone itself: There is no known antigen for this receptor. The input lacks base qualities; no much larger clone sits a single base away.

As encoded in the germline V gene, CDR1 is SQVTM while CDR2 is ANQGSEA. Trimming costs V 1 base and J 7 bases, and their ends lie 19 bases apart. The CDR3 contains 16 residues, cysteine and phenylalanine counted. The kept DNA is CDR3 alone, 48 bases in frame from the first base. This TCR was sampled from a man between 18 and 29 years old in good health. The V and J segments used are TRBV29-1 and TRBJ2-2; confidence is insufficient to name the D gene. Material for sequencing was naive CD4+ T cells sorted from blood. This specimen's cell subset or site label, interpreted: CD45RA+ positively selected. The CDR3 reads CSVEAGLTPGVGELFF. The DNA is TGCAGCGTTGAAGCGGGCCTTACTCCAGGTGTCGGGGAGCTGTTTTTT.